The 19 T cell receptor beta chains below all came from one sample that was sequenced in a study of T-cell memory formation after mild COVID-19. TCRdb called the 5' RACE reads again in MiXCR, with one record for every CDR3 protein. This sample has 280,000 or so distinct CDR3 sequences; approximately 8.4% occur once, and the top ten carry about 22%. What was sequenced was PBMCs or a T cell subset sorted from them (not recorded which). The receptors stem from a man aged 18 to 29 who had mild COVID-19 (a few samples of this study predate the infection). Cell type and time point are not known.

This clonotype showed up just a few times. The chain uses TRBV5-4 and TRBJ2-7; no clear D. Germline assignment: CDR1 SGHNT and CDR2 YYREEE (reference sequence). V lost 10 bases to trimming and J lost 2 bases, with 13 bases between them. The CDR3 is 12 amino acids. The CDR3 loop is CAAHSPTYEQYV. The CDR3 DNA follows: TGTGCCGCCCACAGCCCAACCTACGAGCAGTACGTC.

This sequence joins TRBV14 and TRBJ1-2, with D maybe TRBD1 (5 bases). The CDR3 extends over 13 amino acids. V was pared by 1 base and J by 10 bases, with 13 bases between. Per the germline V gene, CDR1 is SGHDN and CDR2 is FVKESK. The CDR3 reads CASSQGQLPYYTF. The DNA of the CDR3 is TGTGCCAGCAGCCAAGGACAGCTCCCCTACTACACCTTC. Using reference TRBV14 and TRBJ1-2 for the parts outside the CDR3, the full variable domain is EAGVTQFPSHSVIEKGQTVTLRCDPISGHDNLYWYRRVMGKEIKFLLHFVKESKQDESGMPNNRFLAERTGGTYSTLKVQPAELEDSGVYFCASSQGQLPYYTFGSGTRLTVV.

This chain uses TRBV20-1 with TRBJ1-4, with D possibly being TRBD1 (5 bases). The ends were cut back, 6 bases at V and 3 bases at J, with 14 bases in the middle. Germline V gene sequence: CDR1 DFQATT, CDR2 SNEGSKA (reference sequence). The CDR3 is 14 residues long. CDR3 loop: CSAQREGPNEKLFF. CDR3 nucleotides: TGCAGTGCACAAAGGGAGGGACCTAATGAAAAACTGTTTTTT.

The CDR3 DNA reads TGCGCCAGCAGCCCGCAGGGGGCAGCTGGCTACACCTTC. Translated: CASSPQGAAGYTF. V and J are TRBV4-3 and TRBJ1-2, with 8 bases lining up with TRBD1. From germline, CDR1 is LGHNA and CDR2 YSLEER. Unmatched junction bases numbered 5, after V lost 4 bases and J lost 7 bases. The CDR3 is 13 amino acids.

V gene TRBV4-1 combines with J gene TRBJ2-5; D is perhaps TRBD2 (5 bases). This CDR3 has 15 residues. The V gene's germline CDR1 is MGHRA and CDR2 YSYEKL. V dropped 1 base and J dropped 4 bases, with 13 bases sitting between them. The CDR3 protein is CASSQVAPSGETQYF. The CDR3 region has the DNA TGCGCCAGCAGCCAAGTAGCGCCGTCAGGAGAGACCCAGTACTTC.

This clonotype was found a few times. This chain uses TRBV7-6 with TRBJ1-5; no clear D. The CDR3 loop spans 14 amino acids. Germline-derived CDR1 and CDR2 are SGHVS and FNYEAQ. V was pared by 1 base and J by 5 bases, with 9 bases between. The CDR3 region is CASSLVPNDQPQHF. Here the CDR3 DNA reads TGTGCCAGCAGCTTAGTCCCCAACGATCAGCCCCAGCATTTT.

The table lists this clonotype with many counts. The gene calls are TRBV7-3 and TRBJ1-5; no clear D. Trimming removed 0 bases at V and 5 bases at J, with 5 bases between. The CDR3 runs to 13 residues. Germline CDR1 and CDR2: SGHTA and FQGTGA. Written as DNA, the CDR3 is TGTGCCAGCAGCTTAACCCCTGATCAGCCCCAGCATTTT. Protein: CASSLTPDQPQHF.

This clonotype was seen many times. The rearrangement uses TRBV19 and TRBJ1-1, with TRBD1 as a possible D gene (5 bases). Germline V gene lookup returns CDR1 LNHDA and CDR2 SQIVND (reference sequence). V was pared by 5 bases and J by 1 base, with 8 bases between. This CDR3 has 13 residues. The CDR3 sequence: CASSVTGNTEAFF. CDR3 nucleotide sequence: TGTGCCAGTAGTGTAACAGGGAACACTGAAGCTTTCTTT. Combining the CDR3 with reference TRBV19 and TRBJ1-1 gives the whole variable domain DGGITQSPKYLFRKEGQNVTLSCEQNLNHDAMYWYRQDPGQGLRLIYYSQIVNDFQKGDIAEGYSVSREKKESFPLTVTSAQKNPTAFYLCASSVTGNTEAFFGQGTRLTVV.

In this sample, this clonotype turned up a few times. The chain employs TRBV6-2 or TRBV6-3 and TRBJ2-7, with D perhaps TRBD1 (6 bases). V was clipped by 7 bases and J by 3 bases, with 10 bases between them. This CDR3 contains 12 residues. Germline values: CDR1 MNHEY, CDR2 SVGEGT. The chain's CDR3 is CASMAGDYEQYV. For the CDR3, the DNA is TGTGCCAGCATGGCAGGGGACTACGAGCAGTACGTC.

V is TRBV18 and J is TRBJ1-6; maybe TRBD1 (6 bases). Trimming took 5 bases from V and 10 from J, leaving 15 bases between them. The CDR3 length is 14 residues. Germline V gene sequence: CDR1 KGHSH, CDR2 LQKENI. As DNA, the CDR3 is TGTGCCAGCTCATCATTAACAGGGAGATCACCCCTCCACTTT. This codes for CASSSLTGRSPLHF.

This clonotype was counted a few times. The rearrangement joins TRBV11-2 to TRBJ2-7; 9 nucleotides line up with TRBD2. V lost 5 bases and J lost 3; bases outside the gene matches: 8. This CDR3 comprises 15 residues. Germline V gene sequence: CDR1 SGHAT, CDR2 FQNNGV. The CDR3 DNA reads TGTGCCAGCAGCCCGGGGACTAGCCGAGGCTACGAGCAGTACGTC. It is translated as CASSPGTSRGYEQYV.

This clonotype showed up just a few times. The V call is TRBV11-2, the J call TRBJ2-1; D not resolved. The CDR3 is 15 residues long. Trimming stripped 1 base from V and 1 base from J, with 8 bases between. Germline values: CDR1 SGHAT, CDR2 FQNNGV. CDR3 loop: CASSLGSWSYNEQFF. In DNA, the CDR3 is TGTGCCAGCAGCTTAGGCAGCTGGTCCTACAATGAGCAGTTCTTC.

The chain is built from TRBV7-9 and TRBJ1-4; no clear D gene. The CDR3 spans 11 residues. Germline assignment: CDR1 SEHNR and CDR2 FQNEAQ (reference sequence). The ends were cut back, 3 bases at V and 7 bases at J, with 3 bases in the middle. CDR3 amino acids: CASSFSEKLFF. The CDR3 coding sequence is TGTGCCAGCAGCTTTAGTGAAAAACTGTTTTTT.

The V gene is TRBV20-1, the J gene TRBJ1-6; no reliable D call. The germline V gene has CDR1 DFQATT and CDR2 SNEGSKA (reference sequence). The CDR3 totals 15 residues. V lost 3 bases to trimming and J lost 0 bases, with 9 bases between them. CDR3 sequence reads: CSASYGSSYNSPLHF. CDR3 DNA sequence: TGCAGTGCTAGTTACGGAAGCTCCTATAATTCACCCCTCCACTTT.

In this sample, this clonotype turned up a few times. The rearrangement links TRBV18 to TRBJ2-5, with a tentative D call TRBD1 (6 bases). The germline V gene has CDR1 KGHSH and CDR2 LQKENI. The CDR3 is 15 amino acids. Between the trimmed V and J ends, which lost 2 bases and 5 bases, there was a span of 15 bases. The CDR3 loop is CASSPRFVQGETQYF. In DNA form, the CDR3 reads TGTGCCAGCTCACCAAGATTCGTCCAGGGGGAGACCCAGTACTTC.

The rearrangement joins TRBV6-2 or TRBV6-3 to TRBJ2-2, with D perhaps matching TRBD1 (6 bases). The V end lost 2 bases, the J end lost 6 bases, and 13 bases lay between the germline ends. The CDR3 runs to 15 residues. From germline, CDR1 is MNHEY and CDR2 SVGEGT. The CDR3 sequence: CASSYTRGSAGELFF. The CDR3 bases are TGTGCCAGCAGTTACACCAGGGGATCGGCCGGGGAGCTGTTTTTT.

The chain carries TRBV6-4 and TRBJ2-3; D not resolved. The CDR3 runs to 15 residues. With 5 bases removed from V and 5 bases from J, the gap between germline ends came to 17 bases. Germline V CDR1 and CDR2: MRHNA, SNTAGT. CDR3 loop: CASSPEFEPRDTQYF. In DNA form, the CDR3 reads TGTGCCAGCAGTCCCGAGTTCGAGCCCAGAGATACGCAGTATTTT.

The V call is TRBV6-1, the J call TRBJ2-3; 8 bases are shared with TRBD1. CDR1 is MNHNS, CDR2 SASEGT, per germline. V dropped 3 bases and J dropped 1; count of bases not matched to a gene: 3. There are 15 residues in the CDR3. CDR3 sequence (DNA): TGTGCCAGCAGTGAGACAGGGGTTGGCACAGATACGCAGTATTTT. It specifies CASSETGVGTDTQYF.

This clonotype was recorded at least ten times. The chain combines TRBV7-2 with TRBJ2-3; D not resolved. Trimming took 0 bases from V and 5 from J, leaving 6 bases between them. Per germline, CDR1 SGHTA and CDR2 FQGNSA. This CDR3 has 13 amino acids. In DNA, the CDR3 is TGTGCCAGCAGCTTAGCTAGCTTAGATACGCAGTATTTT. Its protein product is CASSLASLDTQYF. Looking up the rest from reference TRBV7-2 and TRBJ2-3 gives the full variable domain: GAGVSQSPSNKVTEKGKDVELRCDPISGHTALYWYRQSLGQGLEFLIYFQGNSAPDKSGLPSDRFSAERTGGSVSTLTIQRTQQEDSAVYLCASSLASLDTQYFGPGTRLTVL.